This is a list of T cell receptor beta chains from one sample in a study of identical twins. Using its own MiXCR run on the 5' RACE reads, TCRdb lists one record per CDR3 protein. The sample includes more than 400,000 distinct CDR3 sequences, 15% of them seen just once. The sample also formed part of further work on yellow fever vaccine responses in identical twins.

The sequencing input was CD4+ T cells sorted from blood. Receptors originate from a woman aged 18-30 years in good health. Both conserved end residues are part of each CDR3. D genes are given only for firm matches. Clone size is shown for a subset of rows, as once, few, many or a class of expanded clone.

d_call: TRBD2; clone_size: .; j_call: TRBJ2-7; v_call: TRBV25-1; cdr3_aa: CASRKGLAYEQYF; cdr3_nt: TGTGCCAGCAGAAAGGGACTAGCGTACGAGCAGTACTTC
d_call: .; clone_size: few; j_call: TRBJ2-2; v_call: TRBV25-1; cdr3_aa: CASGSFGELFF; cdr3_nt: TGTGCCAGCGGGAGTTTCGGGGAGCTGTTTTTT
d_call: TRBD1; clone_size: few; j_call: TRBJ1-1; v_call: TRBV10-3; cdr3_aa: CAISAGGGAAEAFF; cdr3_nt: TGTGCCATCAGTGCGGGAGGGGGCGCCGCTGAAGCTTTCTTT
d_call: TRBD2; clone_size: .; j_call: TRBJ2-5; v_call: TRBV10-2; cdr3_aa: CASSAGGTQYF; cdr3_nt: TGCGCCAGCAGTGCGGGGGGGACCCAGTACTTC
d_call: .; clone_size: many; j_call: TRBJ2-1; v_call: TRBV5-1; cdr3_aa: CASSLESAVEVGKQFF; cdr3_nt: TGCGCCAGCAGCTTGGAGTCAGCAGTGGAAGTGGGTAAGCAGTTCTTC
d_call: .; clone_size: few; j_call: TRBJ2-3; v_call: TRBV4-1; cdr3_aa: CASSQDLEGDTQYF; cdr3_nt: TGCGCCAGCAGCCAAGATCTTGAGGGAGATACGCAGTATTTT
d_call: TRBD2; clone_size: many; j_call: TRBJ2-3; v_call: TRBV29-1; cdr3_aa: CSVGGTSVHTQYF; cdr3_nt: TGCAGCGTGGGAGGGACTTCGGTGCATACGCAGTATTTT
d_call: .; clone_size: .; j_call: TRBJ2-1; v_call: TRBV2; cdr3_aa: CASTRAGVSRTDLNEQFF; cdr3_nt: TGTGCCAGCACTAGGGCAGGGGTATCACGGACAGACCTAAATGAGCAGTTCTTC
d_call: .; clone_size: .; j_call: TRBJ2-2; v_call: TRBV6-5; cdr3_aa: CASSYSASVVTGELFF; cdr3_nt: TGTGCCAGCAGTTACTCAGCTAGCGTGGTCACCGGGGAGCTGTTTTTT
d_call: TRBD2; clone_size: once; j_call: TRBJ2-1; v_call: TRBV12-3/TRBV12-4; cdr3_aa: CASSLTGGAYNEQFF; cdr3_nt: TGTGCCAGCAGTTTAACGGGAGGGGCCTACAATGAGCAGTTCTTC
d_call: TRBD2; clone_size: few; j_call: TRBJ2-1; v_call: TRBV4-1; cdr3_aa: CASSGTSGGLSSYNEQFF; cdr3_nt: TGCGCCAGCAGCGGGACTAGCGGGGGCCTGAGCTCCTACAATGAGCAGTTCTTC
d_call: .; clone_size: few; j_call: TRBJ2-3; v_call: TRBV10-3; cdr3_aa: CAISEGDLLGDTQYF; cdr3_nt: TGTGCCATCAGTGAGGGCGACCTTCTCGGGGATACGCAGTATTTT
d_call: .; clone_size: few; j_call: TRBJ1-1; v_call: TRBV14; cdr3_aa: CASSQEGGSTEAFF; cdr3_nt: TGTGCCAGCAGCCAAGAGGGGGGGAGCACTGAAGCTTTCTTT
d_call: .; clone_size: many; j_call: TRBJ1-1; v_call: TRBV7-9; cdr3_aa: CASSLGDLNTEAFF; cdr3_nt: TGCGCCAGCAGCTTGGGGGATTTGAACACTGAAGCTTTCTTT
d_call: .; clone_size: few; j_call: TRBJ2-7; v_call: TRBV7-2; cdr3_aa: CASSASSGIYEQYF; cdr3_nt: TGTGCCAGCAGCGCATCGTCGGGAATCTACGAGCAGTACTTC
d_call: TRBD1; clone_size: .; j_call: TRBJ2-3; v_call: TRBV6-5; cdr3_aa: CASSNRQGDTQYF; cdr3_nt: TGTGCCAGCAGTAACCGACAGGGGGATACGCAGTATTTT
d_call: .; clone_size: .; j_call: TRBJ2-7; v_call: TRBV6-2/TRBV6-3; cdr3_aa: CALIDPSEQYF; cdr3_nt: TGTGCCCTTATCGATCCTAGCGAGCAGTACTTC
d_call: .; clone_size: .; j_call: TRBJ2-7; v_call: TRBV3-1; cdr3_aa: CASSQTTPTYEQYF; cdr3_nt: TGTGCCAGCAGCCAAACGACACCGACCTACGAGCAGTACTTC
d_call: .; clone_size: .; j_call: TRBJ1-5; v_call: TRBV5-8; cdr3_aa: CASSFDGVRGNQPQHF; cdr3_nt: TGTGCCAGCAGCTTTGACGGGGTGCGTGGCAATCAGCCCCAGCATTTT
d_call: .; clone_size: few; j_call: TRBJ1-2; v_call: TRBV5-1; cdr3_aa: CASSFQSGRHLDYGYTF; cdr3_nt: TGCGCCAGCAGCTTTCAGTCCGGCAGGCATTTAGACTATGGCTACACCTTC
d_call: TRBD2; clone_size: .; j_call: TRBJ2-5; v_call: TRBV11-2; cdr3_aa: CASSQRTSGGETQYF; cdr3_nt: TGTGCCAGCAGCCAGCGGACTAGCGGGGGAGAGACCCAGTACTTC
d_call: TRBD2; clone_size: .; j_call: TRBJ2-5; v_call: TRBV11-2; cdr3_aa: CASSLVREGPQETQYF; cdr3_nt: TGTGCCAGCAGCTTAGTGCGGGAGGGCCCCCAAGAGACCCAGTACTTC
d_call: TRBD2; clone_size: few; j_call: TRBJ2-5; v_call: TRBV4-2; cdr3_aa: CASSRIAGEETQYF; cdr3_nt: TGTGCCAGCAGCCGTATAGCGGGGGAAGAGACCCAGTACTTC
d_call: .; clone_size: many; j_call: TRBJ2-4; v_call: TRBV12-3/TRBV12-4; cdr3_aa: CASSLFGDDIQYF; cdr3_nt: TGTGCCAGCAGTTTATTCGGGGACGACATTCAGTACTTC
d_call: .; clone_size: .; j_call: TRBJ2-5; v_call: TRBV28; cdr3_aa: CASSLQGGVQETQYF; cdr3_nt: TGTGCCAGCAGTTTACAGGGGGGAGTCCAAGAGACCCAGTACTTC
d_call: .; clone_size: many; j_call: TRBJ2-2; v_call: TRBV6-5; cdr3_aa: CASSYRPGWGTGELFF; cdr3_nt: TGTGCCAGCAGTTACCGACCCGGCTGGGGCACCGGGGAGCTGTTTTTT
d_call: TRBD2; clone_size: few; j_call: TRBJ2-7; v_call: TRBV7-9; cdr3_aa: CASSQSGSRERGEQYF; cdr3_nt: TGTGCCAGCAGTCAGTCTGGTTCCCGGGAGCGGGGCGAGCAGTACTTC
d_call: .; clone_size: many; j_call: TRBJ2-3; v_call: TRBV5-1; cdr3_aa: CASSLVEGSATDTQYF; cdr3_nt: TGCGCCAGCAGCTTGGTTGAGGGCTCCGCCACAGATACGCAGTATTTT
d_call: .; clone_size: .; j_call: TRBJ2-1; v_call: TRBV20-1; cdr3_aa: CSARPNHNEQFF; cdr3_nt: TGCAGTGCTAGGCCTAACCACAATGAGCAGTTCTTC
d_call: TRBD2; clone_size: few; j_call: TRBJ2-3; v_call: TRBV20-1; cdr3_aa: CSARTSGGPGDTQYF; cdr3_nt: TGCAGTGCTAGAACTAGCGGGGGACCAGGAGATACGCAGTATTTT
d_call: .; clone_size: .; j_call: TRBJ1-6; v_call: TRBV10-3; cdr3_aa: CANKGGAENSPLHF; cdr3_nt: TGTGCCAACAAGGGGGGCGCCGAAAATTCACCCCTCCACTTT
d_call: TRBD2; clone_size: .; j_call: TRBJ2-1; v_call: TRBV12-3/TRBV12-4; cdr3_aa: CASCLAGAYNEQFF; cdr3_nt: TGTGCCAGTTGCCTAGCGGGGGCCTACAATGAGCAGTTCTTC
d_call: .; clone_size: many; j_call: TRBJ1-2; v_call: TRBV12-3/TRBV12-4; cdr3_aa: CASAAFRANYGYTF; cdr3_nt: TGTGCCAGCGCAGCGTTTAGGGCGAACTATGGCTACACCTTC
d_call: TRBD2; clone_size: .; j_call: TRBJ2-2; v_call: TRBV7-8; cdr3_aa: CASSLSPGLAGSTGELFF; cdr3_nt: TGTGCCAGCAGCTTAAGCCCAGGACTAGCGGGGAGCACCGGGGAGCTGTTTTTT
d_call: .; clone_size: .; j_call: TRBJ1-2; v_call: TRBV3-1; cdr3_aa: CASSQGGSNYGYTF; cdr3_nt: TGTGCCAGCAGCCAGGGCGGATCTAACTATGGCTACACCTTC
d_call: TRBD1; clone_size: few; j_call: TRBJ2-2; v_call: TRBV24-1; cdr3_aa: CATGYPGTAAGELFF; cdr3_nt: TGTGCCACCGGCTACCCCGGGACAGCGGCCGGGGAGCTGTTTTTT
d_call: TRBD2; clone_size: .; j_call: TRBJ2-7; v_call: TRBV12-3/TRBV12-4; cdr3_aa: CASSSTGTSATEQYF; cdr3_nt: TGTGCCAGCAGTTCGACCGGGACTAGCGCCACCGAGCAGTACTTC
d_call: .; clone_size: few; j_call: TRBJ2-2; v_call: TRBV5-1; cdr3_aa: CASASGETGELFF; cdr3_nt: TGCGCCAGCGCATCGGGCGAGACCGGGGAGCTGTTTTTT
d_call: TRBD1; clone_size: .; j_call: TRBJ2-3; v_call: TRBV2; cdr3_aa: CASREFGQGGTDTQYF; cdr3_nt: TGTGCCAGCAGGGAATTCGGACAGGGCGGGACAGATACGCAGTATTTT